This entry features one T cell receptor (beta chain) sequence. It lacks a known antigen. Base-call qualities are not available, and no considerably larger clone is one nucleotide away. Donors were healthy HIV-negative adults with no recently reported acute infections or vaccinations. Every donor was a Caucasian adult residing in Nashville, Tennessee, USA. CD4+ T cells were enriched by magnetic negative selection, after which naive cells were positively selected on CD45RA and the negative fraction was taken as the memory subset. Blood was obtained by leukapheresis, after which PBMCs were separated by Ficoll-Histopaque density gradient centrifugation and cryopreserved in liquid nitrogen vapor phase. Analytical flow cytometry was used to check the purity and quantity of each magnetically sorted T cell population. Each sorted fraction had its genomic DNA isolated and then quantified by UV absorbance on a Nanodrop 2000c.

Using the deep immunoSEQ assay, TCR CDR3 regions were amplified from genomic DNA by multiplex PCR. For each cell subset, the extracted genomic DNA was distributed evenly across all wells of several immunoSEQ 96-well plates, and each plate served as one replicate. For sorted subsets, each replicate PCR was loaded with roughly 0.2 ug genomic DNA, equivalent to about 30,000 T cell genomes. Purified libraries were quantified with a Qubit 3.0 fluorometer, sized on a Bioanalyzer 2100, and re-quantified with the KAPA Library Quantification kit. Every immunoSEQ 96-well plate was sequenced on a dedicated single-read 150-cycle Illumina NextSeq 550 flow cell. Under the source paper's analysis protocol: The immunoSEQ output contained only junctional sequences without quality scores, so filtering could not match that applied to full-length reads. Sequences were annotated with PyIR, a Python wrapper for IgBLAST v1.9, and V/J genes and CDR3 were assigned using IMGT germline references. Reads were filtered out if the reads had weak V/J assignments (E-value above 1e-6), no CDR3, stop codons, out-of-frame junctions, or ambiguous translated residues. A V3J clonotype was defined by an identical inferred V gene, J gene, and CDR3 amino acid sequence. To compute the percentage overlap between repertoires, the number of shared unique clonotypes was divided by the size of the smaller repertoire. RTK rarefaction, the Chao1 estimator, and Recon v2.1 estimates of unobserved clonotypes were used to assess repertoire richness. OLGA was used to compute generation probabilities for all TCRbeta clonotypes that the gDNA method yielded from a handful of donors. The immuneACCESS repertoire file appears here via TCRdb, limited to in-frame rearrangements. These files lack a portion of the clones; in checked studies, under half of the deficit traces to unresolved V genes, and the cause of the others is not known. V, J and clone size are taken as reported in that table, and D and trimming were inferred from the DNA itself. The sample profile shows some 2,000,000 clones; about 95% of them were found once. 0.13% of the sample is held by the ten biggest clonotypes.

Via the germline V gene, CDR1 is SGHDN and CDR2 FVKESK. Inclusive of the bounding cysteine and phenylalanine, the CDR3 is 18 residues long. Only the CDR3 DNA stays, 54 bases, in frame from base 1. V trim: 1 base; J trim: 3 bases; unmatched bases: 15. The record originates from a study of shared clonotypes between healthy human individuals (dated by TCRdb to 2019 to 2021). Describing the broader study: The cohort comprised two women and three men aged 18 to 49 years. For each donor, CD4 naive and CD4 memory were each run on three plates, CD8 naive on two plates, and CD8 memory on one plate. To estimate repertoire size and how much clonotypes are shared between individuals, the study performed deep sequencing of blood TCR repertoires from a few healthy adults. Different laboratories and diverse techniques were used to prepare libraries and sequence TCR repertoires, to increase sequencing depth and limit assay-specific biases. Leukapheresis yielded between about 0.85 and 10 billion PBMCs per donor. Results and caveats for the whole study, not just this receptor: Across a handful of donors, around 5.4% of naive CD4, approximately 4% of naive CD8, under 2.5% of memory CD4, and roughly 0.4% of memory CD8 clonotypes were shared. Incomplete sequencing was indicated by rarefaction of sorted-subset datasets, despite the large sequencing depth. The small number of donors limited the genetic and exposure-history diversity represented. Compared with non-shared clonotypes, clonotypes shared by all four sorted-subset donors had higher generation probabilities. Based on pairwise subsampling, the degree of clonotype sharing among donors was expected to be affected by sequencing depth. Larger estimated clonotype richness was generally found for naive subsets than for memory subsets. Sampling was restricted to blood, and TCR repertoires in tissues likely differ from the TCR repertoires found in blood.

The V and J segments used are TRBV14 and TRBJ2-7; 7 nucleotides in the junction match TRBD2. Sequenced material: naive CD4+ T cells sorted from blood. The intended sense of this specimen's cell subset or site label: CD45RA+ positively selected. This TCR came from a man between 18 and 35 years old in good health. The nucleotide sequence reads TGTGCCAGCAGCCAAGTCCCATTCTGGCACCGCGGGAGCTACGAGCAGTACTTC. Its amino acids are CASSQVPFWHRGSYEQYF. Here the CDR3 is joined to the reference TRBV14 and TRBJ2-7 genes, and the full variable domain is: EAGVTQFPSHSVIEKGQTVTLRCDPISGHDNLYWYRRVMGKEIKFLLHFVKESKQDESGMPNNRFLAERTGGTYSTLKVQPAELEDSGVYFCASSQVPFWHRGSYEQYFGPGTRLTVT.